The 26 T cell receptor beta chains below all came from one sample that was sequenced in a study of identical twins. In TCRdb, the 5' RACE reads were re-called with MiXCR into one record per CDR3 protein. The sample includes more than 400,000 distinct CDR3 sequences, about 16% seen only once; the top ten take roughly 0.4%. This sample also belongs to another study, concerning yellow fever vaccine responses in identical twins.

Sequencing was done on a sample of CD4+ T cells sorted from blood. The receptors shown here come from a woman under 30 in good health.

This clonotype was observed many times. The rearrangement uses TRBV12-3 or TRBV12-4 and TRBJ2-7; TRBD2 aligns across 12 bases. The CDR3 has 14 residues. V trimming: 1 base; J trimming: 5 bases; junction bases outside the gene matches: 0. The CDR3, as DNA: TGTGCCAGCAGTTTAGGACTAGCGGGAGACGAGCAGTACTTC. Translation: CASSLGLAGDEQYF.

Comment on this clonotype: The junction departs from germline at one end; a sequencing error may be responsible. The chain uses TRBV7-9 and TRBJ2-3, with D maybe TRBD2 (6 bases). Germline V gene data show CDR1 as SEHNR and CDR2 as FQNEAQ (reference sequence). The length of the CDR3 is 15 residues. The CDR3 DNA sequence: TGTGCCAGCAGCTCGGGGGATTGGGCGTTCGATACGCGGTATTTT. Protein: CASSSGDWAFDTRYF.

This clonotype was counted between two and nine times. The rearrangement links TRBV9 to TRBJ1-5; tentatively, D is TRBD1 (5 bases). Trimming took off 3 bases at V and 1 base at J, with 11 bases between the two ends. Germline CDR1 is SGDLS and CDR2 is YYNGEE. The CDR3 sequence is 15 residues long. The CDR3 DNA reads TGTGCCAGCAGCGCCACGCAGGGCAGCAATCAGCCCCAGCATTTT. Translated, it gives CASSATQGSNQPQHF.

With respect to this clonotype: A much larger clone lies a single base off, so this may be a read error. V gene TRBV12-3 or TRBV12-4 combines with J gene TRBJ1-5; the D is unclear. The CDR3 has 13 amino acids. In nucleotides, the CDR3 is TGTGCCAGCGGTTTAAGGGAAAATCAGCCCCAGCATTTT. Translating gives CASGLRENQPQHF.

The chain employs TRBV11-2 and TRBJ2-2; 7 bases map to TRBD2. The V and J ends lost 2 bases and 1 base, in that order; junction bases with no gene match: 7. The germline CDR1 and CDR2 sequences are SGHAT and FQNNGV. This CDR3 has 17 residues. This CDR3 reads CASSLFSVAGNTGELFF. CDR3 sequence (DNA): TGTGCCAGCAGCTTATTCAGCGTAGCGGGGAACACCGGGGAGCTGTTTTTT.

The chain is built from TRBV7-6 and TRBJ2-1; 8 bases fit TRBD2. The germline CDR1 and CDR2 sequences are SGHVS and FNYEAQ. Trimming at V came to 4 bases and at J to 9 bases, leaving 20 bases not matched to a gene. The CDR3 consists of 18 residues. The CDR3 region has the DNA TGTGCCAGCAGCTCCCGGCGTGTCGGGACTAGTCTTCCTACTGAGCAGTTCTTC. Translated: CASSSRRVGTSLPTEQFF.

The sample holds one count of this clonotype. The rearrangement uses TRBV28 and TRBJ2-1; D tentatively reads TRBD1 or TRBD2 (6 bases each). The V end was cut by 8 bases, the J end by 7 bases, with 21 bases between. The CDR3 covers 15 residues. Germline V gives CDR1 MDHEN, CDR2 SYDVKM. The CDR3 DNA sequence: TGTGCCAGCCGTCCTACCCTAGGGGGGCGGAATGAGCAGTTCTTC. This sequence encodes CASRPTLGGRNEQFF.

The gene calls are TRBV6-1 and TRBJ1-5, with unresolved D. CDR1 and CDR2 from the germline V gene are MNHNS and SASEGT. This CDR3 contains 14 residues. Trimming took 6 bases from V and 4 from J, leaving 13 bases between them. The CDR3 here is CASSSEGGNQPQHF. The CDR3 DNA reads TGTGCCAGCAGCTCAGAGGGTGGGAATCAGCCCCAGCATTTT.

The chain links TRBV7-2 to TRBJ2-3; a possible D gene is TRBD2 (6 bases). Deletions cut 2 bases from V and 2 bases from J, with 11 bases between. Germline V CDR1 and CDR2: SGHTA, FQGNSA. The CDR3 consists of 15 residues. The DNA of the CDR3 is TGTGCCAGCAGCTTAATATCGGGAGTCACAGATACGCAGTATTTT. Protein sequence: CASSLISGVTDTQYF.

The CDR3 spells CAITGPGPNTEAFF. The DNA for the CDR3 is TGTGCCATCACAGGGCCCGGGCCGAACACTGAAGCTTTCTTT. The chain uses TRBV10-3 and TRBJ1-1; D is possibly TRBD1 (5 bases). Germline-derived CDR1 and CDR2 are ENHRY and SYGVKD. Trimming shortened V by 7 bases and J by 1 base, and 13 bases separated the two germline ends. The CDR3 is 14 amino acids.

A few counts support this clonotype. The chain couples TRBV25-1 to TRBJ2-1; 12 bases map to TRBD2. The V gene's germline CDR1 is MGHDK and CDR2 SYGVNS. V gave up 5 bases and J gave up 6 bases; unmatched junction bases: 5. The CDR3 has 15 amino acids. The CDR3 loop reads CASSKTSGSSNEQFF. The CDR3, as DNA: TGTGCCAGCAGTAAGACTAGCGGGAGCAGCAATGAGCAGTTCTTC.

This clonotype was counted between two and nine times. The chain joins TRBV12-3 or TRBV12-4 to TRBJ2-6; D is possibly TRBD1 (5 bases). The CDR3 is 20 amino acids. Deletions cut 6 bases from V and 4 bases from J, with 28 bases between. CDR3 in amino acids: CASSPGSGRQGFSGANVLTF. CDR3 sequence (DNA): TGTGCCAGCAGCCCCGGGTCAGGTCGGCAGGGTTTTTCGGGGGCCAACGTCCTGACTTTC.

About this clonotype: A much larger clone differs by one base, so this may be a read error. The V gene is TRBV7-3, the J gene TRBJ1-1, with 7 bases fitting TRBD1. J was trimmed by 5 bases and V by 5 bases; bases with no gene match: 5. The length of the CDR3 is 13 residues. The germline V gene has CDR1 SGHTA and CDR2 FQGTGA. CDR3 region: CASSPDRKTEAFF. The CDR3 nucleotides are TGTGCCAGCAGCCCGGACAGGAAGACTGAAGCTTTCTTT.

This clonotype was recorded a few times. V gene TRBV7-6 combines with J gene TRBJ2-3, with TRBD2 as a possible D gene (6 bases). Trimming stripped 5 bases from V and 15 bases from J, with 18 bases between. The CDR3 covers 12 residues. Per the germline V gene, CDR1 is SGHVS and CDR2 is FNYEAQ. CDR3 sequence: CASSPGLSLHYF. CDR3 coding DNA: TGTGCCAGCAGCCCGGGACTTTCACTACATTATTTT.

This clonotype has a count of ten or more. The chain links TRBV12-3 or TRBV12-4 to TRBJ2-3; TRBD2 matches 8 bases. CDR3 length equals 15 residues. V trimming: 8 bases; J trimming: 7 bases; junction bases outside the gene matches: 14. The CDR3 sequence: CASHLEAGARNTQYF. The CDR3 DNA is TGTGCCAGCCACTTGGAAGCGGGGGCACGGAATACGCAGTATTTT.

In this sample, this clonotype turned up a few times. This chain connects TRBV4-2 to TRBJ2-5; 10 positions match TRBD2. CDR3 length: 16 amino acids. The germline V gene has CDR1 LGHNA and CDR2 YNFKEQ. Trimming took 0 bases from V and 4 from J; bases not matched to a gene: 5. CDR3 in amino acids: CASSQDKRGGGETQYF. The CDR3 DNA follows: TGTGCCAGCAGCCAAGATAAGCGGGGGGGCGGAGAGACCCAGTACTTC.

Only a few counts were recorded for this clonotype. This chain connects TRBV20-1 to TRBJ2-5; 10 bases agree with TRBD2. Germline CDR1 DFQATT, CDR2 SNEGSKA (reference sequence). The CDR3 spans 15 residues. Trimming took 2 bases from V and 5 from J; bases not matched to a gene: 8. The CDR3 is CSARRQRGGPETQYF. In DNA, the CDR3 is TGCAGTGCTAGACGCCAGCGGGGGGGCCCGGAGACCCAGTACTTC.

This clonotype was observed a few times. The chain carries TRBV7-6 and TRBJ2-7; D ambiguous. The CDR3 sequence is 13 residues long. Trimming removed 2 bases from V and 2 bases from J, with 7 bases in between. CDR1 is SGHVS and CDR2 is FNYEAQ in the germline V gene. CDR3 sequence: CASSLNGPYEQYV. The CDR3, as DNA: TGTGCCAGCAGCTTAAACGGACCCTACGAGCAGTACGTC.

This clonotype was observed a handful of times. The V gene is TRBV5-1, the J gene TRBJ2-1, with TRBD2 matching 14 bases. The ends lost 4 bases at V and 6 bases at J; junction bases unmatched: 12. The CDR3 consists of 18 residues. CDR1 is SGHRS and CDR2 is YFSETQ in the germline V gene. For the CDR3, the DNA is TGCGCCAGCAGCCCCTACCCGGGACTAGCGGGAGTGGGCAATGAGCAGTTCTTC. Translated, it gives CASSPYPGLAGVGNEQFF.

This clonotype was observed a few times. J is TRBJ1-2 and V is TRBV3-1; possibly TRBD1 for D (5 bases). CDR3 length: 14 residues. Germline CDR1 and CDR2: LGHDT and YNNKEL (reference sequence). With 0 bases removed from V and 2 bases from J, the gap between germline ends came to 7 bases. DNA for the CDR3: TGTGCCAGCAGCCAAGAGGGACTCAACTATGGCTACACCTTC. Translated: CASSQEGLNYGYTF.

The chain is built from TRBV20-1 and TRBJ2-7; 12 bases are shared with TRBD2. The CDR3 spans 16 residues. Germline V CDR1 and CDR2: DFQATT, SNEGSKA (reference sequence). After removal of 5 bases from V and 6 bases from J, the junction contained 14 bases not matched to a gene. The CDR3 spells CSAQTLAGGPFGEQYF. CDR3 nucleotides: TGCAGTGCTCAAACCCTAGCGGGAGGGCCGTTCGGCGAGCAGTACTTC.

V and J are TRBV10-3 and TRBJ2-1; D remains unclear. Germline-derived CDR1 and CDR2 are ENHRY and SYGVKD. The CDR3 extends over 12 amino acids. The V end lost 5 bases, the J end lost 4 bases, and 6 bases lay between the germline ends. CDR3 sequence reads: CAISLGYNEQFF. DNA of the CDR3: TGTGCCATCAGTTTAGGGTACAATGAGCAGTTCTTC.

This clonotype has just a few counts. V gene TRBV3-1 combines with J gene TRBJ1-1; D is possibly TRBD1 (6 bases). With 3 bases removed from V and 11 bases from J, the gap between germline ends came to 13 bases. The CDR3 loop spans 12 amino acids. From germline, CDR1 is LGHDT and CDR2 YNNKEL (reference sequence). This CDR3 is CASSQIQGGAFF. The CDR3 bases are TGTGCCAGCAGCCAGATACAGGGAGGGGCTTTCTTT.

The CDR3 region has the DNA TGTGCCAGCAGTGTTGGTCGGGGCAAGTACGAGCAGTACGTC. This encodes CASSVGRGKYEQYV. The chain links TRBV2 to TRBJ2-7; D may be TRBD1 or TRBD2 (5 bases each). Trimming took off 4 bases at V and 4 bases at J, with 14 bases between the two ends. CDR1 SNHLY and CDR2 FYNNEI come from the germline V gene. This CDR3 is 14 amino acids long.

This clonotype occurred a few times. V is TRBV28 and J is TRBJ2-2; no firm D call. This CDR3 is 16 amino acids long. Trimming took 2 bases from V and 0 from J, leaving 10 bases between them. Germline assignment: CDR1 MDHEN and CDR2 SYDVKM. CDR3 nucleotides: TGTGCCAGCAGTTTACTGTGGAAGACGAACACCGGGGAGCTGTTTTTT. This codes for CASSLLWKTNTGELFF.

This clonotype was counted only a few times. The genes are TRBV6-5 and TRBJ2-7; 7 positions agree with TRBD1. Looked up from germline, CDR1 is MNHEY and CDR2 is SVGAGI. With V trimmed by 0 bases and J by 3 bases, 2 bases remained unmatched. The CDR3 runs 14 residues. CDR3 sequence (DNA): TGTGCCAGCAGTTACTCGACAGGGTTCTACGAGCAGTACTTC. Translating gives CASSYSTGFYEQYF.